This T cell receptor beta chain appears in the sequencing data of a study of blood T cell repertoires in COVID-19. V shed 3 bases and J shed 0 bases, with 12 bases lying between them. There are 16 residues in the CDR3. Germline CDR1 SGHAT, CDR2 FQNNGV. Repertoires were generated with immunoSEQ multiplex PCR, while TCRdb's copy carries only in-frame clones and drops some. The data contain roughly 54,000 clones, roughly 88% of them singletons. The TCR comes from a woman aged 55-70 years with acute or convalescent COVID-19. The chain links TRBV11-2 to TRBJ2-1; D is unresolved. Sequenced input: peripheral blood. The CDR3 sequence is CASSFGDASSYNEQFF. CDR3 in DNA: TGTGCCAGCAGCTTCGGAGACGCGAGCTCCTACAATGAGCAGTTCTTC.